This T cell receptor beta chain stems from a study of vaccination and CD4 T cells after COVID-19. Treatment indicated: approximately 9-day PBMC culture with coronavirus spike peptide pools or control peptides (ViraFEST assay). Germline CDR1 and CDR2: SGHTA and FQGNSA. The CDR3 has 13 residues. V was pared by 8 bases and J by 4 bases, with 13 bases between. CD4+ T cells that had been cultured provided DNA sequenced with the Oncomine TCR Beta short-read assay. MiXCR, applied by TCRdb to the PCR reads, yields one record per CDR3 protein. The sample lists 15,000 or so distinct CDR3 sequences, around 40% occurring once. As regards this clonotype: What it recognizes is unknown.

This clonotype was obtained from a human donor who had recovered from COVID-19. Sequencing was done on a sample of CD4+ T cells from blood, cultured in vitro. The V call is TRBV7-2, the J call TRBJ2-3; maybe TRBD2 (6 bases). CDR3 in amino acids: CASSDGRSDTQYF. The CDR3 coding sequence is TGTGCCAGCTCTGACGGGAGATCAGATACGCAGTATTTT.